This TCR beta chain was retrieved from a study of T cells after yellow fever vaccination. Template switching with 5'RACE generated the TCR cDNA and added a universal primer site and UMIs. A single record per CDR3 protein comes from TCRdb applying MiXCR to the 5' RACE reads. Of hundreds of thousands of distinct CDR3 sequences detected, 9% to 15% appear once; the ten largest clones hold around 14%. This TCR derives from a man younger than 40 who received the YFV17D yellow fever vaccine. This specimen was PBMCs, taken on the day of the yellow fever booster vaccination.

The CDR3 loop reads CASSAQAGVGYNEQFF. In nucleotides, the CDR3 is TGTGCCAGCAGCGCCCAAGCGGGAGTCGGTTACAATGAGCAGTTCTTC. The V call is TRBV9, the J call TRBJ2-1, with 8 bases fitting TRBD2. The junction had 9 bases not matched to a gene; V was cut back by 3 bases and J by 4 bases. The germline gives CDR1 SGDLS, CDR2 YYNGEE. This CDR3 is 16 amino acids long.